The 15 T cell receptor beta chains listed next were all sequenced from one sample in a study of identical twins. One entry per CDR3 protein, called by TCRdb with MiXCR from the 5' RACE reads. Of fewer than 450,000 distinct CDR3 sequences listed, roughly 9% are singletons. Sequencing used naive T cells sorted from blood. These receptors were collected from a woman aged 45-65 years in good health.

This clonotype has a handful of counts. The rearrangement joins TRBV4-1 to TRBJ2-3, with 7 bases aligning to TRBD1. The germline V gene has CDR1 MGHRA and CDR2 YSYEKL. With 1 base clipped from V and 1 base from J, the junction kept 5 bases outside the gene matches. CDR3 length: 16 residues. CDR3 amino acids: CASSQGQGIGTDTQYF. The CDR3, as DNA: TGCGCCAGCAGCCAAGGACAGGGTATAGGCACAGATACGCAGTATTTT.

This clonotype was seen a few times. The V and J genes are TRBV20-1 and TRBJ2-2; D tentatively reads TRBD1 or TRBD2 (6 bases each). From germline, CDR1 is DFQATT and CDR2 SNEGSKA (reference sequence). The CDR3 loop spans 15 amino acids. Deletions cut 2 bases from V and 5 bases from J, with 15 bases between. The CDR3 bases are TGCAGTGCTAGAAGGAGGGACACTTGGACCGGGGAGCTGTTTTTT. It codes for CSARRRDTWTGELFF.

This clonotype showed up many times. Germline is not matched at one junction end, which may reflect a read error. V gene TRBV7-8 combines with J gene TRBJ1-2; 7 bases match TRBD1. The germline V gene has CDR1 SGHVS and CDR2 FQNEAQ. The CDR3 extends over 13 amino acids. CDR3 bases: TGTGCCAGCAGCTTAGCGACAGGGTATCCAAACCGCTTC. As protein: CASSLATGYPNRF.

This rearrangement joins TRBV4-2 to TRBJ2-4; 9 nucleotides agree with TRBD2. CDR1 is LGHNA and CDR2 is YNFKEQ in the germline V gene. The CDR3 extends over 17 amino acids. J gave up 4 bases and V 1 base, and 8 bases lay outside the gene matches. The CDR3 is CASSQGLASGTKNIQYF. The CDR3 nucleotides are TGTGCCAGCAGCCAAGGTTTAGCTAGCGGGACTAAAAACATTCAGTACTTC.

This clonotype has ten or more counts. The chain combines TRBV12-3 or TRBV12-4 with TRBJ2-2; D remains unclear. Between the trimmed V and J ends, which lost 6 bases and 7 bases, there was a span of 12 bases. The CDR3 sequence is 13 residues long. In DNA, the CDR3 is TGTGCCAGCAGGTCCCCTATAGGCGGGGAGCTGTTTTTT. This codes for CASRSPIGGELFF.

The chain is built from TRBV15 and TRBJ2-6; weak D call: TRBD2 (6 bases). The germline V and J ends were trimmed by 5 bases and 2 bases, with 16 bases remaining between them. Germline V gene lookup returns CDR1 LNHNV and CDR2 YYDKDF (reference sequence). The CDR3 is 17 amino acids. The CDR3 bases are TGTGCCACCAGCCTACAGGCGGGACTGGCTGGGGCCAACGTCCTGACTTTC. Residues: CATSLQAGLAGANVLTF.

This clonotype was detected many times. This chain uses TRBV7-9 with TRBJ1-3; D may be TRBD1 (5 bases). From germline, CDR1 is SEHNR and CDR2 FQNEAQ (reference sequence). This CDR3 is 13 amino acids long. Trimming shortened V by 8 bases and J by 0 bases, and 8 bases separated the two germline ends. Here the CDR3 reads CASQQASGNTIYF. The CDR3 region has the DNA TGTGCCAGCCAACAGGCCTCTGGAAACACCATATATTTT.

This clonotype was found a few times. This sequence joins TRBV6-5 and TRBJ2-1; possibly TRBD2 for D (6 bases). The V end was cut by 10 bases, the J end by 3 bases, with 13 bases between. The CDR3 contains 13 residues. The germline V gene encodes CDR1 MNHEY and CDR2 SVGAGI. The chain's CDR3 is CATGSVNYNEQFF. CDR3 in DNA: TGTGCCACCGGGAGTGTGAACTACAATGAGCAGTTCTTC.

The sample holds a few counts of this clonotype. This chain uses TRBV7-9 with TRBJ2-7; 13 bases agree with TRBD2. Germline V gene data show CDR1 as SEHNR and CDR2 as FQNEAQ (reference sequence). The CDR3 has 14 amino acids. V trimming: 4 bases; J trimming: 6 bases; junction bases outside the gene matches: 3. The CDR3 region is CASSSWTSGSEQYF. DNA of the CDR3: TGTGCCAGCAGCTCCTGGACTAGCGGGAGCGAGCAGTACTTC.

This sequence joins TRBV29-1 and TRBJ2-7; 7 bases match TRBD1. The CDR3 covers 11 residues. Trimming at V came to 5 bases and at J to 5 bases, leaving 3 bases not matched to a gene. Germline lookup yields CDR1 SQVTM and CDR2 ANQGSEA. The CDR3 loop is CSVRQGNEQYF. CDR3 nucleotide sequence: TGCAGCGTTCGACAGGGTAACGAGCAGTACTTC.

This clonotype was detected a few times. The genes are TRBV5-1 and TRBJ1-2; D is perhaps TRBD1 (6 bases). Germline V gene data show CDR1 as SGHRS and CDR2 as YFSETQ. Between the trimmed V and J ends, which lost 7 bases and 3 bases, there was a span of 13 bases. This CDR3 is built from 13 residues. The CDR3: CASRDNGDYGYTF. CDR3 bases: TGCGCCAGCCGGGACAATGGTGACTATGGCTACACCTTC. The entire variable domain, with the rest obtained from reference TRBV5-1 and TRBJ1-2, is as follows: KAGVTQTPRYLIKTRGQQVTLSCSPISGHRSVSWYQQTPGQGLQFLFEYFSETQRNKGNFPGRFSGRQFSNSRSEMNVSTLELGDSALYLCASRDNGDYGYTFGSGTRLTVV.

The chain is built from TRBV24-1 and TRBJ1-1, with D unresolved. Germline loops: CDR1 KGHDR, CDR2 SFDVKD. The V end was cut by 7 bases, the J end by 1 base, with 15 bases between. The CDR3 sequence is 15 residues long. The CDR3 here is CATSPSPPTNTEAFF. The DNA of the CDR3 is TGTGCCACCAGCCCCTCCCCCCCCACGAACACTGAAGCTTTCTTT.

This clonotype showed up many times. This rearrangement joins TRBV3-1 to TRBJ1-5; D remains unclear. V lost 4 bases to trimming and J lost 1 base, with 11 bases between them. CDR3 size: 15 residues. Germline V gives CDR1 LGHDT, CDR2 YNNKEL (reference sequence). In nucleotides, the CDR3 is TGTGCCAGCAGCCGCCGTACAGAAAGCAATCAGCCCCAGCATTTT. As protein: CASSRRTESNQPQHF.

A remark on this clonotype: Mismatch with germline at one junction end may stem from a read error. The gene calls are TRBV30 and TRBJ2-5; 13 bases match TRBD2. The CDR3 totals 10 residues. Germline CDR1 is GTSNPN and CDR2 is SVGIG (reference sequence). Written as DNA, the CDR3 is TGTGCCTCCGGGGGACTAGCGGGGCACTTC. This gives the protein CASGGLAGHF.

V usage is TRBV7-9 and J usage is TRBJ2-7, with 7 bases that match TRBD1. Trimming cost V 6 bases and J 1 base; bases outside gene matches: 6. The germline V gene has CDR1 SEHNR and CDR2 FQNEAQ (reference sequence). The CDR3 runs 14 residues. CDR3 DNA sequence: TGTGCCAGCAGACCCGGGACAGAGTCCTACGAGCAGTACTTC. It codes for CASRPGTESYEQYF.